This is a list of T cell receptor beta chains from one sample in a study of T cell changes during pregnancy in multiple sclerosis. Here immunoSEQ multiplex PCR was the method, and the copy in TCRdb shows in-frame clones only, minus some. In the table there are tens of thousands of clones, approximately 91% of which are singletons. Sequencing used peripheral blood, obtained in the first trimester of pregnancy. These receptors originate from a female donor with multiple sclerosis, enrolled in a pregnancy study. Each CDR3 is given without its conserved first and last residue. Fields, in order: V gene, CDR3 protein.

v_call: TRBV6-1
cdr3_aa: ASRRRTGGYQPQH

v_call: TRBV2
cdr3_aa: ASNLMQF

v_call: TRBV18
cdr3_aa: ASSPPGQGYQPQH

v_call: TRBV4-2
cdr3_aa: ASSQSPTGGNYGYT

v_call: TRBV5-4
cdr3_aa: ASSVTNTGELF

v_call: TRBV18
cdr3_aa: ASSPPSGSSYEQY

v_call: TRBV18
cdr3_aa: ASSWRGESTEAF

v_call: TRBV6-4
cdr3_aa: ASSNPRDRDRYEQY

v_call: TRBV6-1
cdr3_aa: ASSDGQGISYEQY

v_call: TRBV4-1
cdr3_aa: ASSQAGEGPRGYT

v_call: TRBV7-3
cdr3_aa: ASSIGEGGPYEQY

v_call: TRBV27
cdr3_aa: ASSSWTGGEGMPQH

v_call: TRBV28
cdr3_aa: ASKLSGGATEAF

v_call: TRBV19
cdr3_aa: ASSITPGNYEQY

v_call: TRBV5-1
cdr3_aa: ASSLATSGTLDDEQF

v_call: TRBV7-9
cdr3_aa: ASSLSGGLSYNEQF

v_call: TRBV6-6
cdr3_aa: ASSNPNQPQH

v_call: TRBV29-1
cdr3_aa: SVEVPAGTDTQY